This T cell receptor (beta chain) was identified during a study of cytomegalovirus exposure and HLA in healthy donors. CDR1 and CDR2 (germline): GTSNPN, SVGIG (reference sequence). V gave up 3 bases and J gave up 2 bases; unmatched junction bases: 6. The CDR3 runs 15 residues. PCR was performed using 60 Vbeta and 13 Jbeta primers. Generated by immunoSEQ multiplex PCR, the TCRdb table keeps only in-frame clones and is missing some. The sample shows under 150,000 clones, 70% to 75% of them seen only once. Sequencing used PBMCs. The rearrangement links TRBV30 to TRBJ2-7; 11 bases are shared with TRBD1. The sequence came from a man between 25 and 39 years old in good health and CMV-seronegative. The CDR3 bases are TGTGCCTGGAGGGACCCGGGACAGGGGGCCTACGAGCAGTACTTC. Its protein product is CAWRDPGQGAYEQYF.